This passage covers 2 T cell receptor beta chains from one sample sequenced in a study of shared clonotypes between healthy human individuals. Data came from immunoSEQ multiplex PCR; TCRdb stores just in-frame clones and leaves some out. The sample consists of around 88,000 clones, approximately 63% of them appearing once. Material for sequencing was memory CD8+ T cells sorted from blood. Sample subset: CD45RO+ cells pooled with CCR7-negative TemRA cells. The receptors shown here come from a man younger than 45 in good health.

The chain is built from TRBV4-1 and TRBJ1-6; D is unclear. Germline values: CDR1 MGHRA, CDR2 YSYEKL. The CDR3 contains 15 residues. V lost 0 bases and J 7 bases, leaving 10 bases between the germline ends. CDR3 coding DNA: TGCGCCAGCAGCCAAGAGGGCGGACCCAATTCACCCCTCCACTTT. As protein: CASSQEGGPNSPLHF.

DNA for the CDR3: TGTGCCAGCTCCCCCACCCTAGCGGGAGCTTCCTACGAGCAGTACTTC. It yields the protein CASSPTLAGASYEQYF. The rearrangement links TRBV18 to TRBJ2-7, with 10 positions matching TRBD2. The junction had 9 bases not matched to a gene; V was cut back by 6 bases and J by 1 base. CDR1 KGHSH and CDR2 LQKENI come from the germline V gene. The CDR3 runs 16 residues.